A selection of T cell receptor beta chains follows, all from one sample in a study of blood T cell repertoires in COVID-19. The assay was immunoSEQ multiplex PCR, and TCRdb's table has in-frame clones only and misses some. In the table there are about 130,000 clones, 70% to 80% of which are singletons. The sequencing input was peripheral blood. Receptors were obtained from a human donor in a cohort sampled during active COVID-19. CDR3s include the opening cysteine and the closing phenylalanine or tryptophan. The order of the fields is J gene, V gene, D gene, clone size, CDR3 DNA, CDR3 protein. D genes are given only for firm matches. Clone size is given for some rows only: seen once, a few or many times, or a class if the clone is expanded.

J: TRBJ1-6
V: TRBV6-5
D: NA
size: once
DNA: TGTGCCAGCAGACCAGACCGGGTCCAAAATTCACCCCTCCACTTT
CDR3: CASRPDRVQNSPLHF

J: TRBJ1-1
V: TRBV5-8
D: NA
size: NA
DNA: TGTGCCAGCAGCTTGAGGGGGGGCCTGGTAGCTTTCTTT
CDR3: CASSLRGGLVAFF

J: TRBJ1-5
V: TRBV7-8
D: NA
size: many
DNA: TGTGCCAGCAGCCAACCCCCGAGGACACCCCTTAATCAGCCCCAGCATTTT
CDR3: CASSQPPRTPLNQPQHF

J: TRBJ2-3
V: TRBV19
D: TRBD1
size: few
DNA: TGTGCCAGTAGTGTGGGGACAGGGCTAAACGGGGATACGCAGTATTTT
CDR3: CASSVGTGLNGDTQYF

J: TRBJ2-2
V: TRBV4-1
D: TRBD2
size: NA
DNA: TGCGCCAGCAGCCAAGAAGTCCTGGCGGGGGGGCGTGGCGGGGAGCTGTTTTTT
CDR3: CASSQEVLAGGRGGELFF

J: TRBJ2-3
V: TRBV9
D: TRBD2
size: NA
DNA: TGTGCCAGCAGTCCCGGGGGGGGCGCTTCAGATACGCAGTATTTT
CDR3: CASSPGGGASDTQYF

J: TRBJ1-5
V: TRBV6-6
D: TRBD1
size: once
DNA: TGTGCCAGCAGTTTAAGCGCAGGGGGCGGTCAGCCCCAGCATTTT
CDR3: CASSLSAGGGQPQHF

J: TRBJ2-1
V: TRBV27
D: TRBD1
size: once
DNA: TGTGCCAGCAGTTCCTTCTGGACAGGGACCAGGACATATGAGCAGTTCTTC
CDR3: CASSSFWTGTRTYEQFF

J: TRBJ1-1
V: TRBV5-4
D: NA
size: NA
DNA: TGTGCCAGCAGCTTGGCCTTGGGGGGCGGGGAGGGAAAAACTTTCTTT
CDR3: CASSLALGGGEGKTFF

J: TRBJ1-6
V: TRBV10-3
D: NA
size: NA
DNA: TGTGCCATCAGTGAGGCTGGAGGATTTAATTCACCCCTCCACTTT
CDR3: CAISEAGGFNSPLHF